The 29 T cell receptor beta chains listed next were all sequenced from one sample in a study of blood T cell repertoires in COVID-19. Repertoires were generated with immunoSEQ multiplex PCR, while TCRdb's copy carries only in-frame clones and drops some. The sample has around 110,000 clones; over 65% are singletons. What was sequenced was peripheral blood. The receptors here all came from a woman in her 70s with acute or convalescent COVID-19.

V and J are TRBV19 and TRBJ1-2; D possibly corresponds to TRBD1 (5 bases). The CDR3 has 12 amino acids. V lost 8 bases and J lost 8, with 15 bases in between. Germline assignment: CDR1 LNHDA and CDR2 SQIVND (reference sequence). CDR3 nucleotides: TGTGCCAGTGATGACCGGCGGGGCGGCTACACCTTC. This gives the protein CASDDRRGGYTF.

This clone is termed medium-sized (0.01 to 0.1%). The chain links TRBV30 to TRBJ2-1; the D gene is possibly TRBD2 (7 bases). The CDR3 has 15 amino acids. Germline V CDR1 and CDR2: GTSNPN, SVGIG (reference sequence). Trimming pared 0 bases from V and 8 bases from J, leaving 17 bases between. The CDR3 nucleotides are TGTGCCTGGAGTGTGGGGGCGGGGGAAGGTGATGAGCAGTTCTTC. Protein sequence: CAWSVGAGEGDEQFF.

The table lists this clone with a count of one. The CDR3 loop reads CASSRNPGQPNTEAFF. CDR3 in DNA: TGCGCCAGCAGCCGAAACCCCGGACAGCCAAACACTGAAGCTTTCTTT. The chain joins TRBV5-1 to TRBJ1-1, with D possibly being TRBD1 (6 bases). V was trimmed by 4 bases and J by 2 bases, leaving 18 bases between them. Per germline, CDR1 SGHRS and CDR2 YFSETQ. This CDR3 spans 16 amino acids.

This clone was seen just once. The chain uses TRBV7-2 and TRBJ1-2, with 8 bases fitting TRBD1. This CDR3 has 15 amino acids. Germline CDR1 and CDR2: SGHTA and FQGNSA. With V trimmed by 5 bases and J by 4 bases, 9 bases remained unmatched. CDR3 sequence (DNA): TGTGCCAGCAGCACCCGACAGGGGAGTGTCTATGGCTACACCTTC. Translating gives CASSTRQGSVYGYTF.

The J gene is TRBJ2-2, the V gene TRBV19; D is perhaps TRBD1 (6 bases). Deletions cut 4 bases from V and 6 bases from J, with 15 bases between. The CDR3 runs 15 residues. CDR1 LNHDA and CDR2 SQIVND come from the germline V gene (reference sequence). CDR3 in DNA: TGTGCCAGTAGTACCACTACAGGGAGCGCCGGGGAGCTGTTTTTT. This codes for CASSTTTGSAGELFF.

The rearrangement uses TRBV19 and TRBJ1-5; no reliable D call. V lost 3 bases and J 6 bases, leaving 21 bases between the germline ends. From germline, CDR1 is LNHDA and CDR2 SQIVND (reference sequence). This CDR3 comprises 17 residues. CDR3 bases: TGTGCCAGTAGTATGACCCGCTCCGGAAGCGGCGCTCAGCCCCAGCATTTT. This codes for CASSMTRSGSGAQPQHF.

The genes are TRBV5-6 and TRBJ2-1; 7 bases align to TRBD1. CDR3 length: 15 residues. J was trimmed by 2 bases and V by 1 base; bases with no gene match: 3. Germline V gene data show CDR1 as SGHDT and CDR2 as YYEEEE. DNA for the CDR3: TGTGCCAGCAGCTTGATGCAGGGGGCCTACAATGAGCAGTTCTTC. Translation gives CASSLMQGAYNEQFF.

The V call is TRBV11-1, the J call TRBJ2-1, with TRBD1 matching 8 bases. Germline V CDR1 and CDR2: SGHAT, FQDESV (reference sequence). With 4 bases clipped from V and 6 bases from J, the junction kept 5 bases outside the gene matches. The CDR3 spans 14 residues. DNA for the CDR3: TGTGCCAGCAGCTCCGCCGGGACAGGCAATGAGCAGTTCTTC. This gives the protein CASSSAGTGNEQFF.

The V and J genes are TRBV30 and TRBJ2-6, with D maybe TRBD2 (6 bases). In germline, CDR1 is GTSNPN, CDR2 SVGIG (reference sequence). The CDR3 length is 14 residues. The V end was cut by 2 bases, the J end by 2 bases, with 7 bases between. CDR3 DNA: TGTGCCTGGAGTAGGAGGGCTGGGGCCAACGTCCTGACTTTC. It specifies CAWSRRAGANVLTF. Full variable domain (rest looked up from reference TRBV30 and TRBJ2-6): SQTIHQWPATLVQPVGSPLSLECTVEGTSNPNLYWYRQAAGRGLQLLFYSVGIGQISSEVPQNLSASRPQDRQFILSSKKLLLSDSGFYLCAWSRRAGANVLTFGAGSRLTVL.

The chain carries TRBV10-3 and TRBJ1-5, with D possibly matching TRBD1 (6 bases). CDR3 size: 14 residues. Germline V lookup: CDR1 ENHRY, CDR2 SYGVKD. Trimming took 4 bases from V and 2 from J, leaving 9 bases between them. As DNA, the CDR3 is TGTGCCATCAGTGCGACAGGCGGCAATCAGCCCCAGCATTTT. This gives the protein CAISATGGNQPQHF.

The V call is TRBV25-1, the J call TRBJ1-6; D not certain. Germline lookup yields CDR1 MGHDK and CDR2 SYGVNS. Trimming left V 5 bases short and J 0 bases short, with 8 bases between. CDR3 length equals 15 residues. The CDR3 protein is CASSPMSSYNSPLHF. The CDR3 bases are TGTGCCAGCAGTCCCATGAGCTCCTATAATTCACCCCTCCACTTT.

This chain joins TRBV19 and TRBJ1-1, with 8 bases that match TRBD1. The V gene's germline CDR1 is LNHDA and CDR2 SQIVND (reference sequence). The ends lost 1 base at V and 1 base at J; junction bases unmatched: 5. This CDR3 comprises 16 residues. The CDR3 spells CASSIGDRYPNTEAFF. The CDR3 region has the DNA TGTGCCAGTAGTATAGGGGACAGGTACCCGAACACTGAAGCTTTCTTT.

V usage is TRBV6-5 and J usage is TRBJ2-3; 7 bases align to TRBD1. The CDR3 extends over 15 amino acids. V shed 5 bases, J shed 4 bases, and the junction held 9 bases outside the gene matches. The germline gives CDR1 MNHEY, CDR2 SVGAGI. CDR3 amino acids: CASSIGGLSADTQYF. In DNA form, the CDR3 reads TGTGCCAGCAGTATAGGGGGCCTATCGGCAGATACGCAGTATTTT.

V is TRBV30 and J is TRBJ1-1, with no clear D. The CDR3 has 15 residues. CDR1 GTSNPN and CDR2 SVGIG come from the germline V gene (reference sequence). Trimming pared 0 bases from V and 3 bases from J, leaving 14 bases between. CDR3 bases: TGTGCCTGGAGTGTTATAATCCCCCGGGACACTGAAGCTTTCTTT. Translating gives CAWSVIIPRDTEAFF.

The CDR3 loop reads CASSTQPGGTDTQYF. DNA of the CDR3: TGTGCCAGCAGCACCCAGCCAGGGGGCACAGATACGCAGTATTTT. The rearrangement uses TRBV5-4 and TRBJ2-3; tentatively, D is TRBD1 (6 bases). This CDR3 region has 15 residues. The germline V and J ends were trimmed by 4 bases and 1 base, with 13 bases remaining between them. In germline, CDR1 is SGHNT, CDR2 YYREEE (reference sequence).

This chain connects TRBV4-2 to TRBJ1-4, with unresolved D. The CDR3 is made up of 13 amino acids. Germline V lookup: CDR1 LGHNA, CDR2 YNFKEQ. V gave up 1 base and J gave up 8 bases, with 8 bases separating them. In nucleotides, the CDR3 is TGTGCCAGCAGCCAAGCTTCTTTGGAAAAACTGTTTTTT. It yields the protein CASSQASLEKLFF.

This clone turned up a few times. The V and J genes are TRBV3-1 (or the pseudogene TRBV3-2) and TRBJ2-5, with a tentative D call TRBD2 (6 bases). Looked up from germline, CDR1 is LGHDT and CDR2 is YNNKEL (reference sequence). There are 15 residues in the CDR3. Between the trimmed V and J ends, which lost 5 bases and 1 base, there was a span of 14 bases. CDR3 sequence (DNA): TGTGCCAGCAGCTCGAGCGCGGGACTCCAAGAGACCCAGTACTTC. Amino acids: CASSSSAGLQETQYF.

This clone was recorded only once. The chain carries TRBV19 and TRBJ1-1, with a tentative D call TRBD1 (5 bases). Between the trimmed V and J ends, which lost 6 bases and 4 bases, there was a span of 18 bases. The germline V gene has CDR1 LNHDA and CDR2 SQIVND (reference sequence). This CDR3 is built from 15 residues. CDR3 coding DNA: TGTGCCAGTAGGGGAGGGGTCAATGGGGTCACTGAAGCTTTCTTT. The encoded protein is CASRGGVNGVTEAFF.

J is TRBJ1-1 and V is TRBV7-2, with a weak D call TRBD1 (6 bases). Germline V gene data show CDR1 as SGHTA and CDR2 as FQGNSA. The CDR3 totals 14 residues. The V end lost 5 bases, the J end lost 7 bases, and 17 bases lay between the germline ends. The CDR3 sequence: CASSRSRQVNEAFF. The CDR3 coding sequence is TGTGCCAGCAGCAGAAGCAGACAGGTAAATGAAGCTTTCTTT. The whole variable domain, filled in from reference TRBV7-2 and TRBJ1-1, reads GAGVSQSPSNKVTEKGKDVELRCDPISGHTALYWYRQSLGQGLEFLIYFQGNSAPDKSGLPSDRFSAERTGGSVSTLTIQRTQQEDSAVYLCASSRSRQVNEAFFGQGTRLTVV.

This chain joins TRBV6-5 and TRBJ1-2; 8 bases are a match to TRBD1. The CDR3 has 14 amino acids. Losses at the gene ends were 6 bases for V and 6 bases for J; bases not matched to a gene: 9. Germline V lookup: CDR1 MNHEY, CDR2 SVGAGI. The CDR3 sequence: CASRGSGGADGYTF. CDR3 nucleotide sequence: TGTGCCAGCAGAGGATCAGGGGGCGCAGATGGCTACACCTTC.

This clone was picked up one time. The chain links TRBV6-5 to TRBJ1-2; D perhaps matches TRBD1 (6 bases). This CDR3 is 14 amino acids long. V was pared by 0 bases and J by 6 bases, with 11 bases between. Germline V gene sequence: CDR1 MNHEY, CDR2 SVGAGI. The chain's CDR3 is CASSYSGGQDGYTF. CDR3 DNA sequence: TGTGCCAGCAGTTACTCGGGGGGGCAAGATGGCTACACCTTC.

This chain links TRBV9 with TRBJ2-2; no clear D. V was trimmed by 0 bases and J by 4 bases, leaving 7 bases between them. The CDR3 runs to 14 residues. Per the germline V gene, CDR1 is SGDLS and CDR2 is YYNGEE. The CDR3 sequence: CASSVDGGTGELFF. The CDR3 nucleotides read TGTGCCAGCAGCGTAGACGGCGGCACCGGGGAGCTGTTTTTT.

The CDR3 protein is CASSPTGGFGNTIYF. Written as DNA, the CDR3 is TGTGCCAGTAGCCCGACAGGGGGCTTTGGAAACACCATATATTTT. This chain links TRBV19 with TRBJ1-3, with 10 bases fitting TRBD1. Trimming at V came to 6 bases and at J to 3 bases, leaving 5 bases not matched to a gene. CDR3 length: 15 amino acids. Germline assignment: CDR1 LNHDA and CDR2 SQIVND (reference sequence).

The rearrangement links TRBV5-5 to TRBJ1-6; 8 bases are a match to TRBD1. Germline assignment: CDR1 SGHKS and CDR2 YYEKEE (reference sequence). J lost 8 bases, V lost 4 bases, and 8 bases had no gene match. The CDR3 runs to 15 residues. The CDR3 reads CASSRGQGPDSPLHF. The CDR3 nucleotides are TGTGCCAGCAGCCGCGGACAGGGTCCTGATTCACCCCTCCACTTT.

This clone was recorded only once. This rearrangement joins TRBV6-1 to TRBJ1-6; D perhaps matches TRBD1 (6 bases). The V end was cut by 2 bases, the J end by 9 bases, with 14 bases between. Germline CDR1 MNHNS, CDR2 SASEGT. The CDR3 length is 15 residues. CDR3 nucleotide sequence: TGTGCCAGCAGTGAATTGACAGGTGGGGTTTCACCCCTCCACTTT. Residues: CASSELTGGVSPLHF.

This clone was counted only a few times. The chain recombines TRBV12-3 or TRBV12-4 with TRBJ1-2, with 8 bases identical to TRBD1. Trimming removed 5 bases from V and 5 bases from J; junction bases left unmatched: 4. CDR3 length: 13 amino acids. The CDR3: CASSTRQGYGYTF. CDR3 coding DNA: TGTGCCAGCAGTACCCGACAGGGGTATGGCTACACCTTC.

The chain carries TRBV6-2 or TRBV6-3 and TRBJ1-2, with TRBD1 matching over 8 bases. Germline CDR1 is MNHEY and CDR2 is SVGEGT. CDR3 length: 16 amino acids. The ends lost 3 bases at V and 4 bases at J; junction bases unmatched: 10. CDR3 DNA: TGTGCCAGCAGTTATGGGACAGGCGATGCAACCTATGGCTACACCTTC. As protein: CASSYGTGDATYGYTF.

The rearrangement joins TRBV5-1 to TRBJ2-2; 9 bases agree with TRBD1. Germline V gene data show CDR1 as SGHRS and CDR2 as YFSETQ. The ends lost 3 bases at V and 6 bases at J; junction bases unmatched: 12. The CDR3 spans 17 residues. Here the CDR3 reads CASSYPAWTGESGELFF. The DNA for the CDR3 is TGCGCCAGCAGCTACCCCGCCTGGACAGGGGAATCCGGGGAGCTGTTTTTT. Looking up the rest from reference TRBV5-1 and TRBJ2-2 gives the full variable domain: KAGVTQTPRYLIKTRGQQVTLSCSPISGHRSVSWYQQTPGQGLQFLFEYFSETQRNKGNFPGRFSGRQFSNSRSEMNVSTLELGDSALYLCASSYPAWTGESGELFFGEGSRLTVL.

The CDR3 sequence is CASKDNQETQYF. CDR3 sequence (DNA): TGTGCCAGCAAGGACAACCAAGAGACCCAGTACTTC. This chain connects TRBV2 to TRBJ2-5, with D perhaps matching TRBD1 (5 bases). Germline CDR1 SNHLY, CDR2 FYNNEI. This CDR3 comprises 12 residues. The germline V and J ends were trimmed by 7 bases and 0 bases, with 6 bases remaining between them.